This TCR beta chain stems from a study of radiotherapy plus CTLA-4 blockade in lung cancer. This clone turned up a few times. No antigen is known for it. Study-level results: There was expansion of tumor-derived TCR clones in blood after radiotherapy plus ipilimumab. Early blood T cell clone dynamics reportedly forecast response best, with interferon-beta.

Profiling relied on immunoSEQ multiplex PCR, and the TCRdb table lists in-frame clones only, not all of them. The sample yields tens of thousands of clones, 77% seen once. The CDR3 loop spans 12 amino acids. Germline CDR1 is MDHEN and CDR2 is SYDVKM. V lost 7 bases to trimming and J lost 11 bases, with 15 bases between them. This clonotype originated in a human donor with non-small cell lung cancer whose response to radiotherapy plus ipilimumab could not be evaluated. The material was peripheral blood, obtained from a patient treated with radiotherapy plus ipilimumab. V gene TRBV28 combines with J gene TRBJ1-5; no clear D gene. The CDR3 spells CASNPSTRAQHF. The CDR3 region has the DNA TGTGCCAGCAACCCGAGCACGAGAGCCCAGCATTTT.